This is a list of T cell receptor beta chains from one sample in a study of response to subunit inactivated influenza vaccine. TCRdb analysed the RT-PCR reads with MiXCR anew, one entry per CDR3 protein. The sample contains fewer than 350,000 distinct CDR3 sequences, 21% of which appear only once. The sequencing used PBMCs from blood, collected approximately 22 months after vaccination. Receptors were obtained from a man between 50 and 69 years old who received an inactivated influenza vaccine. The CDR3 runs from the conserved cysteine through the conserved F or W. D genes are given only for firm matches. Only some rows state a clone size, as once, few, many or a class for expanded clones.

TRBV6-1,TRBD1,few,TRBJ1-2,TGTGCCAGCAGAGATACAGGGGGCTCTAACTATGGCTACACCTTC,CASRDTGGSNYGYTF
TRBV2,.,many,TRBJ1-1,TGTGCCAGCAGTTACAGGGACAACACTGAAGCTTTCTTT,CASSYRDNTEAFF
TRBV28,TRBD1,.,TRBJ1-4,TGTGCCAGCACCGTAGGGGGCGGTAATAGAAAACTGTTTTTT,CASTVGGGNRKLFF
TRBV25-1,.,.,TRBJ1-1,TGTGCCAGCAGCGGGGCCAGAAACACTGAAGCTTTCTTT,CASSGARNTEAFF
TRBV20-1,TRBD2,few,TRBJ2-1,TGCAGTGCTAGAACTGGACTAGCGGGAAACAATGAGCAGTTCTTC,CSARTGLAGNNEQFF
TRBV4-1,.,few,TRBJ1-2,TGCGCCAGCAGCCATCAACAAGGGGGCTACACCTTC,CASSHQQGGYTF
TRBV19,.,.,TRBJ2-1,TGTGCCAGTAGTCAAGGGACCCCGAGTGAGCAGTTCTTC,CASSQGTPSEQFF
TRBV28,.,.,TRBJ1-1,TGTGCCAGCAGTCAATTGAGGGGGTCGAACACTGAAGCTTTCTTT,CASSQLRGSNTEAFF
TRBV3-1,.,.,TRBJ2-5,TGTGCCAGCAGACAATGGGACCAAGAGACCCAGTACTTC,CASRQWDQETQYF
TRBV2,.,few,TRBJ2-1,TGTGCCAGCCGAGGTAGTACCTACAATGAGCAGTTCTTC,CASRGSTYNEQFF
TRBV5-6,.,.,TRBJ2-7,TGTGCCAGCAGCTTGGTGGGACACCCCAGCTCCTACGAGCAGTACTTC,CASSLVGHPSSYEQYF
TRBV4-3,.,few,TRBJ2-1,TGCGCCAGCAGCCAAGATACAGGTTCCTACAATGAGCAGTTCTTC,CASSQDTGSYNEQFF
TRBV12-3/TRBV12-4,.,many,TRBJ1-1,TGTGCCAGCAGCCTTTGGGCGAGGAACACTGAAGCTTTCTTT,CASSLWARNTEAFF
TRBV2,.,many,TRBJ1-1,TGTGCCAGCAGTGCCGGGACTCTTTACACTGAAGCTTTCTTT,CASSAGTLYTEAFF
TRBV7-2,TRBD1,few,TRBJ1-4,TGTGCCAGCAGCTCTGGGACAGGGAATGAAAAACTGTTTTTT,CASSSGTGNEKLFF
TRBV7-9,.,few,TRBJ1-2,TGTGCCAGCAGCTTAGGGTATAACTATGGCTACACCTTC,CASSLGYNYGYTF
TRBV11-2,.,.,TRBJ2-2,TGTGCCAGCAGCTTAGAGGCGTACTTGGGGGAGCTGTTTTTT,CASSLEAYLGELFF
TRBV3-1,TRBD2,.,TRBJ2-3,TGTGCCAGCAGCCAGTCTAGCGGGGGAGGAAATACGCAGTATTTT,CASSQSSGGGNTQYF
TRBV10-2,TRBD1,few,TRBJ2-5,TGCGCCAGCAGTCGAACGGACAGGGCCGGAGAAGAGACCCAGTACTTC,CASSRTDRAGEETQYF
TRBV10-3,.,many,TRBJ1-3,TGTGCCATCAGTAAGGACAGCTCTGGAAACACCATATATTTT,CAISKDSSGNTIYF
TRBV4-2,TRBD2,.,TRBJ2-3,TGTGCCAGCAGCCAAGGAACTAGCGGGAGGGAGGTAGGAGATACGCAGTATTTT,CASSQGTSGREVGDTQYF
TRBV7-9,.,.,TRBJ1-4,TGTGCCAGCAGTCCAATAGAGGTTAATGAAAAACTGTTTTTT,CASSPIEVNEKLFF
TRBV27,.,few,TRBJ1-2,TGTGCCAGCAGTTTATCCCCAGAGCACTATGGCTACACCTTC,CASSLSPEHYGYTF
TRBV27,.,few,TRBJ1-6,TGTGCCAGCACCCTTGACCGAGAGGCACCCCTCCACTTT,CASTLDREAPLHF
TRBV7-2,.,many,TRBJ1-5,TGTGCCAGCAGCTTAGTTGGGGTAGGAAATCAGCCCCAGCATTTT,CASSLVGVGNQPQHF
TRBV28,TRBD2,.,TRBJ2-1,TGTGCCAGCAGTCCCCCTGGGGTAGGTCATATGCTAGCGGGAGACTACAATGAGCAGTTCTTC,CASSPPGVGHMLAGDYNEQFF
TRBV7-4,TRBD2,.,TRBJ2-3,TGTGCCAGCAGCTTACTAGCGGGATCTAGCACAGATACGCAGTATTTT,CASSLLAGSSTDTQYF
TRBV19,TRBD1,few,TRBJ2-7,TGTGCCAGTGGACCGGGACAGTCCTACGAGCAGTACTTC,CASGPGQSYEQYF
TRBV9,.,few,TRBJ1-4,TGTGCCAGCAGCGTAGGGGACCCAACTAATGAAAAACTGTTTTTT,CASSVGDPTNEKLFF
TRBV10-3,TRBD2,few,TRBJ2-7,TGTGCCATCAGTGGGGGACTAGCGTACGAGCAGTACTTC,CAISGGLAYEQYF
TRBV12-3/TRBV12-4,.,.,TRBJ2-7,TGTGCCAGCAGTTTTAGAACCGGGGTGCGCGAGCAGTACTTC,CASSFRTGVREQYF
TRBV7-2,.,few,TRBJ1-1,TGTGCCAGCAGCTTAGCGATTGGACTCGACTTT,CASSLAIGLDF
TRBV5-5,.,few,TRBJ1-4,TGTGCCAGCAGCTTAGGAGGGGCCGCCGAAAAACTGTTTTTT,CASSLGGAAEKLFF
TRBV11-3,TRBD1,.,TRBJ2-3,TGTGCCAGCAGTCGGACAGGCGGTGATACGCAGTATTTT,CASSRTGGDTQYF
TRBV12-3/TRBV12-4,.,.,TRBJ2-5,TGTGCCAGCAGTCGACTAGAGACAAGAGATGCCCAGTACTTC,CASSRLETRDAQYF
TRBV28,.,.,TRBJ1-2,TGTGCCAGCAGTTTAGAGAGATATGGCTACACCTTC,CASSLERYGYTF
TRBV2,TRBD1,.,TRBJ2-7,TGTGCCATAGAGGGACAGGGAACCTACGAGCAGTACTTC,CAIEGQGTYEQYF
TRBV5-1,TRBD1,.,TRBJ1-5,TGCGCCAGCAGCCCTGACAGGGGAGTTCAGCCCCAGCATTTT,CASSPDRGVQPQHF
TRBV28,.,.,TRBJ2-1,TGTGCCAGCAGTTCCATAAGCGGTAGGGGTGAGCAGTTCTTC,CASSSISGRGEQFF
TRBV20-1,.,.,TRBJ2-3,TGCAGTGCTAGAGAGTGGCTAGCCCTAAGCACAGATACGCAGTATTTT,CSAREWLALSTDTQYF
TRBV6-5,.,.,TRBJ1-4,TGTGCCAGCAGTTATCTTTCAGGGGATGAAAAACTGTTTTTT,CASSYLSGDEKLFF
TRBV2,TRBD2,.,TRBJ2-5,TGTGCCAGCAGTGAAGCGGACATAGCGGGGGGGCGTGAGACCCAGTACTTC,CASSEADIAGGRETQYF
TRBV20-1,.,few,TRBJ2-5,TGCAGTGCTAGAGATATCAGGGACCAAGAGACCCAGTACTTC,CSARDIRDQETQYF
TRBV29-1,.,few,TRBJ2-2,TGCAGCGTTGAGGTAGCCGGAGGCAACACCGGGGAGCTGTTTTTT,CSVEVAGGNTGELFF
TRBV5-5,.,many,TRBJ1-2,TGTGCCAGCAGCCCGAGTTTGGGGAACTATGGCTACACCTTC,CASSPSLGNYGYTF
TRBV29-1,.,few,TRBJ1-2,TGCAGCGTGGGGGTCCCTTGGGGTCTTGGCTACACCTTC,CSVGVPWGLGYTF
TRBV18,TRBD1,.,TRBJ1-2,TGTGCCAGCTCACCGAATTCGGTTTCCGGGACAGGTTTTTATGGCTACACCTTC,CASSPNSVSGTGFYGYTF
TRBV28,TRBD1,many,TRBJ1-2,TGTGCCAGCAGTCAGGGGACAGGCTCTAACTATGGCTACACCTTC,CASSQGTGSNYGYTF
TRBV11-2,.,.,TRBJ2-7,TGTGCCAGCAGGAACCTCAGGGTGGGTCGCTACGAGCAGTACTTC,CASRNLRVGRYEQYF
TRBV12-3/TRBV12-4,TRBD1,.,TRBJ1-5,TGTGCCAGCAACCGACAGGGAGGGAATCAGCCCCAGCATTTT,CASNRQGGNQPQHF